This TCR beta chain was profiled in a study of vaccination effects on CD4 cells after COVID-19. About the study: The vaccine given was either BNT162b2 or mRNA-1273, in two doses. Study-wide findings and caveats: A shortage of convalescent patients and an absence of early post-infection timepoints characterized the study. Predominantly, the post-vaccine spike-reactive clones of convalescents comprised new vaccine-induced clones.

CDR1 and CDR2 from the germline V gene are SGHVS and FQNEAQ. The CDR3 has 16 amino acids. The J segment lost 2 bases and the V segment lost 5 bases, leaving 7 bases of the junction unmatched. With regard to this clone: Its antigen remains unknown.

TCRdb keeps only in-frame clones here, not all; method: immunoSEQ multiplex PCR. The data hold about 22,000 clones, with under 85% observed a single time. In the ViraFEST assay, antigen-specific CD4+ clonotypes were identified by expansion after peptide-pool stimulation. The authors isolated CD4+ T cells after roughly 10 days of culture. PCR showed that the person got SARS-CoV-2 infection at some point between March and December 2020. Sequences were derived from CD4+ T cells from PBMCs cultured with a peptide pool, sampled before COVID-19 vaccination. The sequence came from a human donor who had a prior SARS-CoV-2 infection. The V and J genes are TRBV7-8 and TRBJ2-2; 8 bases are a match to TRBD1. CDR3 region: CASSKRTGRNTGELFF. In DNA, the CDR3 is TGTGCCAGCAGCAAACGGACAGGGAGAAACACCGGGGAGCTGTTTTTT.